Presented here are 7 T cell receptor beta chains from one specimen sequenced in a study of glioma-infiltrating T cells after dendritic cell vaccination. Some clones are missing from TCRdb's copy, which holds only in-frame ones; the method was immunoSEQ multiplex PCR. The data hold 70,000 to 90,000 clones, with roughly four fifths observed a single time. Noted time point: after dendritic cell vaccination, including at tumor progression/relapse. Sequences were derived from blood, sampled after dendritic cell vaccination. These receptors originate from a human donor with glioblastoma.

This clone occurred a few times. The chain couples TRBV18 to TRBJ1-2; D might be TRBD1 (5 bases). The CDR3 runs 16 residues. CDR1 is KGHSH, CDR2 LQKENI, per germline. V gave up 6 bases and J gave up 0 bases, with 17 bases separating them. CDR3 loop: CASSQGSPVANYGYTF. As DNA, the CDR3 is TGTGCCAGCTCCCAGGGTTCTCCGGTGGCTAACTATGGCTACACCTTC.

The CDR3 sequence: CASSLASAVTYEQYF. For the CDR3, the DNA is TGCGCCAGCAGCTTGGCGTCCGCAGTAACCTACGAGCAGTACTTC. V usage is TRBV5-1 and J usage is TRBJ2-7; D remains ambiguous. The CDR3 has 15 amino acids. The germline V gene encodes CDR1 SGHRS and CDR2 YFSETQ. V gave up 0 bases and J gave up 2 bases, with 12 bases separating them. The variable domain in full, with the rest retrieved from reference TRBV5-1 and TRBJ2-7, is KAGVTQTPRYLIKTRGQQVTLSCSPISGHRSVSWYQQTPGQGLQFLFEYFSETQRNKGNFPGRFSGRQFSNSRSEMNVSTLELGDSALYLCASSLASAVTYEQYFGPGTRLTVT.

The CDR3, as DNA: TGTGCCAGCAGCTCGGGACAGAACACCGGGGAGCTGTTTTTT. This translates into CASSSGQNTGELFF. This chain uses TRBV6-1 with TRBJ2-2, with D maybe TRBD1 (6 bases). In germline, CDR1 is MNHNS, CDR2 SASEGT. Trimming removed 6 bases from V and 1 base from J, with 9 bases in between. The CDR3 totals 14 residues.

This clone came up once. The rearrangement joins TRBV6-1 to TRBJ1-1, with D perhaps matching TRBD1 (5 bases). This CDR3 has 14 amino acids. The germline V gene encodes CDR1 MNHNS and CDR2 SASEGT. V lost 6 bases, J lost 4 bases, and 15 bases lay in between. The CDR3 loop reads CASSAISGVTEAFF. For the CDR3, the DNA is TGTGCCAGCAGCGCCATCTCGGGGGTCACTGAAGCTTTCTTT.

V usage is TRBV19 and J usage is TRBJ1-2; 9 bases are a match to TRBD1. The CDR3 contains 14 residues. Per germline, CDR1 LNHDA and CDR2 SQIVND (reference sequence). V shed 10 bases and J 1 base; nucleotides not matched to a gene: 7. CDR3 residues: CATSDRGINYGYTF. The DNA of the CDR3 is TGTGCCACCTCAGACAGGGGGATTAACTATGGCTACACCTTC.

The chain couples TRBV2 to TRBJ1-1, with 12 bases identical to TRBD1. There are 16 residues in the CDR3. Per the germline V gene, CDR1 is SNHLY and CDR2 is FYNNEI. V was pared by 6 bases and J by 11 bases, with 16 bases of the junction left unmatched. DNA for the CDR3: TGTGCCAGCAGCGCCGATGGGAGGGACAGGGGGCGGTGGGCTTTCTTT. This gives the protein CASSADGRDRGRWAFF.

This chain links TRBV6-1 with TRBJ2-1, with TRBD1 identical over 8 bases. Germline CDR1 and CDR2: MNHNS and SASEGT. This CDR3 has 14 residues. The junction had 7 bases not matched to a gene; V was cut back by 8 bases and J by 4 bases. The CDR3 coding sequence is TGTGCCAGCCGTGCAGGGGGCTCGTACAATGAGCAGTTCTTC. Translation gives CASRAGGSYNEQFF.